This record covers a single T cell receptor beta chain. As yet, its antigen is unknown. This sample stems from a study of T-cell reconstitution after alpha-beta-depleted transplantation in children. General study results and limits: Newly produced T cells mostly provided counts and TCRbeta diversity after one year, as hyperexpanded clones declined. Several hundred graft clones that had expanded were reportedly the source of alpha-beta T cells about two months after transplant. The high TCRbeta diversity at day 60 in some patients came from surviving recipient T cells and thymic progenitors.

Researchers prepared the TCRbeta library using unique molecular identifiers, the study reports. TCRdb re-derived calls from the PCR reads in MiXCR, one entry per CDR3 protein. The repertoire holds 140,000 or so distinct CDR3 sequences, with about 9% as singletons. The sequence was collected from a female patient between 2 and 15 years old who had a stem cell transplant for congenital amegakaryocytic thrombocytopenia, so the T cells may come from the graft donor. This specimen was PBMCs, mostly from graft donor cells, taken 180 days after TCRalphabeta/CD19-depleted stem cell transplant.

DNA of the CDR3: TGTGCCAGCAGCTTAAGGGGAAATGACAATGAGCAGTTCTTC. It translates to CASSLRGNDNEQFF. This rearrangement joins TRBV7-3 to TRBJ2-1; no definite D call. The CDR3 sequence is 14 residues long. In germline, CDR1 is SGHTA, CDR2 FQGTGA. V lost 1 base and J lost 5, with 9 bases in between.